A selection of T cell receptor beta chains follows, all from one sample in a study of cytomegalovirus exposure and HLA in healthy donors. Libraries were prepared by immunoSEQ multiplex PCR; TCRdb keeps only in-frame clonotypes and omits some of them. The repertoire holds 200,000 or so clones, with roughly 88% as singletons. The sequenced sample was PBMCs. Receptors originate from a woman aged 25 to 39 in good health and CMV-seropositive. CDR3s include the opening cysteine and the closing phenylalanine or tryptophan. A D gene is named only where the DNA matches it firmly. Rows give clone size only sometimes, using once, few, many, or a class for an expanded clone.

V: TRBV28
length: 13
D: NA
size: NA
J: TRBJ1-1
DNA: TGTGCCAGCAGTTACACGGAGATCGCTGAAGCTTTCTTT
CDR3: CASSYTEIAEAFF

V: TRBV2
length: 15
D: NA
size: NA
J: TRBJ2-7
DNA: TGTGCCAGCAGTGACGGGGGGCGATTACGCTACGAGCAGTACTTC
CDR3: CASSDGGRLRYEQYF

V: TRBV4-1
length: 16
D: NA
size: NA
J: TRBJ1-4
DNA: TGCGCCAGCAGCCGAGGCCAGGGGTCAACTAATGAAAAACTGTTTTTT
CDR3: CASSRGQGSTNEKLFF

V: TRBV6-6
length: 12
D: NA
size: NA
J: TRBJ1-5
DNA: TGTGCCAGCAGTGCTACCGATCAGCCCCAGCATTTT
CDR3: CASSATDQPQHF

V: TRBV29-1
length: 12
D: TRBD1
size: NA
J: TRBJ2-1
DNA: TGCAGCGTGGGACAGCTGTACAATGAGCAGTTCTTC
CDR3: CSVGQLYNEQFF

V: TRBV18
length: 13
D: NA
size: NA
J: TRBJ2-2
DNA: TGTGCCAGCTCACCCCTAGAGGCCGGGGAGCTGTTTTTT
CDR3: CASSPLEAGELFF

V: TRBV10-1
length: 14
D: TRBD2
size: NA
J: TRBJ2-7
DNA: TGCGCCAGCAGCACTAGCGGGGGGGACTACGAGCAGTACTTC
CDR3: CASSTSGGDYEQYF

V: TRBV4-2
length: 15
D: TRBD1
size: NA
J: TRBJ1-5
DNA: TGTGCCAGCAGCCAAGATGGGACAGGGGATCAGCCCCAGCATTTT
CDR3: CASSQDGTGDQPQHF

V: TRBV7-6
length: 15
D: TRBD2
size: NA
J: TRBJ2-2
DNA: TGTGCCAGCAGCTGGGCTAGCGGAGGCACCGGGGAGCTGTTTTTT
CDR3: CASSWASGGTGELFF

V: TRBV4-2
length: 15
D: NA
size: NA
J: TRBJ1-4
DNA: TGTGCCAGCAGCACACAGGGACGGCTTAATGAAAAACTGTTTTTT
CDR3: CASSTQGRLNEKLFF

V: TRBV6-5
length: 13
D: TRBD1
size: NA
J: TRBJ2-5
DNA: TGTGCCAGCAGGGACAGGGCCGCCGAGACCCAGTACTTC
CDR3: CASRDRAAETQYF

V: TRBV5-1
length: 16
D: NA
size: NA
J: TRBJ1-2
DNA: TGCGCCAGCAGCTTGATCCCGGAGGCCACTAACTATGGCTACACCTTC
CDR3: CASSLIPEATNYGYTF

V: TRBV5-1
length: 15
D: NA
size: NA
J: TRBJ1-5
DNA: TGCGCCAGCAGCCATGGGACATCCCCACATCAGCCCCAGCATTTT
CDR3: CASSHGTSPHQPQHF

V: TRBV10-2
length: 12
D: NA
size: NA
J: TRBJ2-1
DNA: TGCGCCAGCAGGTCCCCAAGCCATGAGCAGTTCTTC
CDR3: CASRSPSHEQFF

V: TRBV19
length: 15
D: TRBD2
size: NA
J: TRBJ2-7
DNA: TGTGCCAGTAACCAGCAAGGGGTAGCGGGAATCGAGCAGTACTTC
CDR3: CASNQQGVAGIEQYF

V: TRBV28
length: 14
D: TRBD2
size: NA
J: TRBJ2-7
DNA: TGTGCCAGCAAACAGCGGGAGGATCGTTACGAGCAGTACTTC
CDR3: CASKQREDRYEQYF

V: TRBV5-4
length: 13
D: NA
size: NA
J: TRBJ1-4
DNA: TGTGCCAGCAGCTCGGGTGTAAATGAAAAACTGTTTTTT
CDR3: CASSSGVNEKLFF

V: TRBV11-2
length: 18
D: TRBD2
size: NA
J: TRBJ2-2
DNA: TGTGCCAGCAGCCCCAGGAAGCCTAGCGGGAGTAACACCGGGGAGCTGTTTTTT
CDR3: CASSPRKPSGSNTGELFF

V: TRBV6-1
length: 15
D: NA
size: once
J: TRBJ1-5
DNA: TGTGCCAGCAGATTAGACAGGTCGGGCAATCAGCCCCAGCATTTT
CDR3: CASRLDRSGNQPQHF

V: TRBV28
length: 14
D: TRBD1
size: NA
J: TRBJ1-2
DNA: TGTGCCAGCAGTTGGGGACAGTCTAACTATGGCTACACCTTC
CDR3: CASSWGQSNYGYTF

V: TRBV28
length: 14
D: NA
size: NA
J: TRBJ1-5
DNA: TGTGCCAGCAGTCCTCCTAGTGGCAATCAGCCCCAGCATTTT
CDR3: CASSPPSGNQPQHF

V: TRBV5-1
length: 14
D: NA
size: NA
J: TRBJ1-1
DNA: TGCGCCAGTACGAATGCGGCAGGGGTCACTGAAGCTTTCTTT
CDR3: CASTNAAGVTEAFF

V: TRBV7-8
length: 16
D: NA
size: NA
J: TRBJ2-7
DNA: TGTGCCAGCAGCTTTCTCAGCGGTTGGAGCTCCTACGAGCAGTACTTC
CDR3: CASSFLSGWSSYEQYF

V: TRBV7-9
length: 15
D: NA
size: NA
J: TRBJ1-2
DNA: TGTGCCAGCAGCTCTGACAGAGTTAGAAGATATGGCTACACCTTC
CDR3: CASSSDRVRRYGYTF

V: TRBV6-4
length: 14
D: NA
size: NA
J: TRBJ1-5
DNA: TGTGCCAGCAGTGAGAGCGAATTGGTTCAGCCCCAGCATTTT
CDR3: CASSESELVQPQHF

V: TRBV28
length: 14
D: TRBD1
size: NA
J: TRBJ2-1
DNA: TGTGCCAGCAGTTTTTCCGACAGGGGAAGGGAGCAGTTCTTC
CDR3: CASSFSDRGREQFF

V: TRBV28
length: 13
D: NA
size: NA
J: TRBJ2-2
DNA: TGTGCCAGCAGTTTGTCCGGGACCGGGGAGCTGTTTTTT
CDR3: CASSLSGTGELFF

V: TRBV7-3
length: 16
D: TRBD1
size: NA
J: TRBJ1-2
DNA: TGTGCCAGCAGCCCATGGGGCAGGGGGCAAGGGTATGGCTACACCTTC
CDR3: CASSPWGRGQGYGYTF

V: TRBV4-1
length: 16
D: TRBD1
size: NA
J: TRBJ2-1
DNA: TGCGCCAGCAGCCAAGTTGACAGGGGACTCTACAATGAGCAGTTCTTC
CDR3: CASSQVDRGLYNEQFF

V: TRBV19
length: 15
D: TRBD1
size: NA
J: TRBJ1-1
DNA: TGTGCCAGTACGGAAGGGACAGGGGGAAAGGCTGAAGCTTTCTTT
CDR3: CASTEGTGGKAEAFF

V: TRBV28
length: 14
D: TRBD1
size: NA
J: TRBJ2-1
DNA: TGTGCCAGCAACAGGGGACAGGGCTACAATGAGCAGTTCTTC
CDR3: CASNRGQGYNEQFF

V: TRBV29-1
length: 14
D: NA
size: once
J: TRBJ1-1
DNA: TGCAGCGTTGTAAAGGGGTCCGGGAACACTGAAGCTTTCTTT
CDR3: CSVVKGSGNTEAFF

V: TRBV15
length: 17
D: NA
size: NA
J: TRBJ1-5
DNA: TGTGCCACCAGCAGAGCGGGAGGACAGTTCAGCAATCAGCCCCAGCATTTT
CDR3: CATSRAGGQFSNQPQHF

V: TRBV10-3
length: 14
D: TRBD1
size: NA
J: TRBJ2-1
DNA: TGTGCCATCAGCCCGGGACAGGGCTACAATGAGCAGTTCTTC
CDR3: CAISPGQGYNEQFF

V: TRBV5-1
length: 15
D: NA
size: NA
J: TRBJ2-5
DNA: TGCGCCAGCAGCTTGGGATCAGAGGGCATTGGGACCCAGTACTTC
CDR3: CASSLGSEGIGTQYF

V: TRBV5-1
length: 14
D: NA
size: NA
J: TRBJ2-7
DNA: TGCGCCAGCAGCTTGACTCTTCCGGGGGACGAGCAGTACTTC
CDR3: CASSLTLPGDEQYF

V: TRBV6-5
length: 15
D: TRBD2
size: NA
J: TRBJ2-1
DNA: TGTGCCAGCACCGCCCTAGCGGCCGGTTACAATGAGCAGTTCTTC
CDR3: CASTALAAGYNEQFF

V: TRBV5-1
length: 15
D: TRBD2
size: NA
J: TRBJ2-1
DNA: TGCGCCAGCAGCTTGGACGGGGGAGGGGCTAATGAGCAGTTCTTC
CDR3: CASSLDGGGANEQFF

V: TRBV2
length: 11
D: NA
size: NA
J: TRBJ2-3
DNA: TGTGCCAGCAGCTTGACAGATACGCAGTATTTT
CDR3: CASSLTDTQYF

V: TRBV6-5
length: 15
D: NA
size: NA
J: TRBJ1-3
DNA: TGTGCCAGCAGTTACGCGGATACCGCTGGAAACACCATATATTTT
CDR3: CASSYADTAGNTIYF

V: TRBV27
length: 13
D: NA
size: few
J: TRBJ1-2
DNA: TGTGCCAGCAGTTTAAGGGGGAACTATGGCTACACCTTC
CDR3: CASSLRGNYGYTF

V: TRBV19
length: 16
D: TRBD1
size: NA
J: TRBJ1-2
DNA: TGTGCCAGTAGTATAGGTGGCGGACAGGGGGCTTCAGGCTACACCTTC
CDR3: CASSIGGGQGASGYTF

V: TRBV2
length: 13
D: NA
size: NA
J: TRBJ1-1
DNA: TGTGCCAGCAGTGAAGAAGCGAACACTGAAGCTTTCTTT
CDR3: CASSEEANTEAFF

V: TRBV6-1
length: 15
D: TRBD2
size: NA
J: TRBJ2-1
DNA: TGTGCCAGCAGTGAGAGCGGGACCTCCTACAATGAGCAGTTCTTC
CDR3: CASSESGTSYNEQFF

V: TRBV6-1
length: 14
D: TRBD1
size: NA
J: TRBJ2-5
DNA: TGTGCCAGCAGTTTCCGACAGGGCCAAGAGACCCAGTACTTC
CDR3: CASSFRQGQETQYF

V: TRBV11-3
length: 15
D: TRBD1
size: NA
J: TRBJ2-7
DNA: TGTGCCAGCAGCTCCCCCTCGACAGGGGACTACGAGCAGTACTTC
CDR3: CASSSPSTGDYEQYF

V: TRBV5-1
length: 14
D: NA
size: NA
J: TRBJ2-5
DNA: TGCGCCAGCAGCCGTCGGACAAACCAAGAGACCCAGTACTTC
CDR3: CASSRRTNQETQYF